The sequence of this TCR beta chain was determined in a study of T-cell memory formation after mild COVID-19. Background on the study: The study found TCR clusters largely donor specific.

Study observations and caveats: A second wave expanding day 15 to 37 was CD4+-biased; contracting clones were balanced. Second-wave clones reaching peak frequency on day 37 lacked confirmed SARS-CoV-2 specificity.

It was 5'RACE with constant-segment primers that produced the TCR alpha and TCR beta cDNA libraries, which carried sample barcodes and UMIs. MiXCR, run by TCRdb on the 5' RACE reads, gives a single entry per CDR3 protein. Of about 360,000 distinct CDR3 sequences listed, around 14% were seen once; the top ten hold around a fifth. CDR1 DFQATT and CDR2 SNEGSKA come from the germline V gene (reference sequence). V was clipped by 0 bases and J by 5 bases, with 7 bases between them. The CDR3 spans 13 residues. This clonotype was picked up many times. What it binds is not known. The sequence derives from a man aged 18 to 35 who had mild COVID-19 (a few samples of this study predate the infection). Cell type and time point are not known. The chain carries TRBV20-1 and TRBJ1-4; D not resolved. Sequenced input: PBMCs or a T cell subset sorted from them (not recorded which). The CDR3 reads CSAREAGNEKLFF. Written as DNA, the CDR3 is TGCAGTGCTAGAGAGGCTGGAAATGAAAAACTGTTTTTT.